A single TCR beta chain is shown here with its context. The data stem from a study of blood T cell repertoires in COVID-19. Germline assignment: CDR1 MNHNS and CDR2 SASEGT. V gave up 4 bases and J gave up 4 bases; unmatched junction bases: 9. This CDR3 comprises 16 residues. Using immunoSEQ multiplex PCR, the repertoire was profiled, and TCRdb retains in-frame clones only, with some absent. The sample lists tens of thousands of clones, around 84% occurring once. This TCR derives from a man older than 75 with acute or convalescent COVID-19. The sequencing sample was made of peripheral blood. The chain carries TRBV6-1 and TRBJ1-4; 7 bases align to TRBD1. CDR3 nucleotide sequence: TGTGCCAGCAGTGCCAATGGACAGGCTAATAATGAAAAACTGTTTTTT. This codes for CASSANGQANNEKLFF.